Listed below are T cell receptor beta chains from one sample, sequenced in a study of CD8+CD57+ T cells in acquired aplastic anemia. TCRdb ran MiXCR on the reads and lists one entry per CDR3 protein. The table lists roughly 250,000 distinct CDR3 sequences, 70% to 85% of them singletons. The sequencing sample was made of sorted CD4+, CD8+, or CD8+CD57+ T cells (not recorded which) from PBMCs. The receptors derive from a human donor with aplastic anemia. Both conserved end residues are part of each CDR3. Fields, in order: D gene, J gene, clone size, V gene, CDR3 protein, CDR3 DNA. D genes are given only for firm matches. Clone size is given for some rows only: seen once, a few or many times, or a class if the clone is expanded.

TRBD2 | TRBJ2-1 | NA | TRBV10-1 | CGRRGGSGNEQFF | TGCGGGAGAAGGGGAGGGAGTGGCAATGAGCAGTTCTTC
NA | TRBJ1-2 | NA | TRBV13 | CASSSMGGTGGYTF | TGTGCCAGCAGCTCGATGGGCGGGACGGGTGGCTACACCTTC
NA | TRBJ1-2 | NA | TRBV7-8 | CASSIRGGTDTRGYTF | TGTGCCAGCAGCATTCGCGGAGGTACCGATACTCGGGGCTACACCTTC
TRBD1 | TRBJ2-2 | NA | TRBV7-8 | CASSLVQGVGGELFF | TGTGCCAGCAGCTTAGTTCAGGGGGTAGGCGGGGAGCTGTTTTTT
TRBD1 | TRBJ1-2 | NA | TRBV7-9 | CASSFSRGNLGQETF | TGTGCCAGCAGCTTTTCCAGGGGGAATCTGGGTCAAGAGACCTTC
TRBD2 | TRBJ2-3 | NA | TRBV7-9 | CASSFERSGTRYF | TGTGCCAGCAGCTTTGAAAGAAGCGGGACGAGGTATTTT
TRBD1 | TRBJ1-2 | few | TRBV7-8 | CASSLRDRGLAYGYTF | TGTGCCAGCAGCTTACGGGACAGGGGCTTGGCCTATGGTTACACCTTC
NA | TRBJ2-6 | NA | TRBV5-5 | CASTLNSGANVLTF | TGCGCCAGCACCCTAAACTCTGGGGCCAACGTCCTGACTTTC
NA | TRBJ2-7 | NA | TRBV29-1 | CSVESNSYEQYF | TGCAGCGTTGAATCAAACAGCTACGAGCAGTACTTC
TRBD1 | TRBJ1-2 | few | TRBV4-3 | CASSETGGADYGYTF | TGCGCCAGCAGCGAAACAGGGGGCGCCGACTATGGCTACACCTTC
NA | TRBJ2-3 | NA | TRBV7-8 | CASSFAGSPAKQF | TGTGCCAGCAGCTTCGCGGGAAGTCCCGCTAAGCAGTTT
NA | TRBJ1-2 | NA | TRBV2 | CASSVASGRGYTF | TGTGCCAGCAGCGTGGCCTCCGGGAGAGGCTACACCTTC
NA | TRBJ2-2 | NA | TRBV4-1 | CASSQDLQYGAGELFF | TGCGCCAGCAGCCAAGATCTACAGTATGGGGCCGGGGAGCTGTTTTTT
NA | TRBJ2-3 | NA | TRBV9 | CASSVGAARNKPYF | TGTGCCAGCAGCGTAGGGGCCGCTCGAAATAAGCCCTATTTT
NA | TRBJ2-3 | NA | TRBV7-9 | CAGRGAREPEKQYF | TGTGCCGGCAGGGGGGCGAGGGAGCCCGAGAAGCAGTATTTT
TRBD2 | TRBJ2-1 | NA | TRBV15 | CATSIGTSGWNEQFF | TGTGCCACCAGCATCGGGACTAGCGGCTGGAATGAGCAGTTCTTC
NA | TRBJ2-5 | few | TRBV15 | CATSRGVETQYF | TGTGCCACCAGCAGAGGGGTGGAGACCCAGTACTTC
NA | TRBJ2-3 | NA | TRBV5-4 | CASSLGLSPDTQYF | TGTGCCAGCAGCTTGGGACTAAGTCCCGATACGCAGTATTTT
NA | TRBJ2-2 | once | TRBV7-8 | CASSQRRQDVTGELFF | TGCGCCAGCAGCCAAAGGCGACAGGACGTCACCGGGGAGCTGTTTTTT
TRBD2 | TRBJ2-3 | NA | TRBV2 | CASSWVGGPDTQDF | TGTGCCAGCAGTTGGGTGGGAGGGCCCGACACGCAGGATTTT
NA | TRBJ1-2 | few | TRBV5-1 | CASSLEFYGNYTF | TGCGCCAGCAGCTTGGAATTCTACGGGAACTACACCTTC
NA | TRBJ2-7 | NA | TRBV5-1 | CASSRRAPGDSYEQYF | TGTGCCAGCAGCCGACGCGCCCCGGGAGACTCCTACGAGCAGTACTTC